Following are 30 T cell receptor beta chains from one sample sequenced in a study of blood T cells in healthy people across ages (dated by TCRdb to between 2015 and 2016). Library generation was performed with 5' RACE. The sequencer was an Illumina HiSeq 2500. A second PCR of about 7 to 12 cycles was run with a J-beta primer mix and a sample-barcoded 5' primer. The public reads were reanalyzed by TCRdb: fastp trimming at Q25, MiXCR alignment, in-frame beta chains only. Identical CDR3 protein sequences are pooled into one entry, listed with their most common genes and DNA. This sample holds 550,000 to 700,000 distinct CDR3 sequences; 27% were observed only once. Jointly, the top ten make up approximately 17% of the sample. The sample taken for sequencing was blood. These receptors came from a woman aged 70-85 years in good health.

V is TRBV18 and J is TRBJ1-2; no reliable D call. V was trimmed by 5 bases and J by 4 bases, leaving 8 bases between them. The CDR3 length is 12 residues. Germline values: CDR1 KGHSH, CDR2 LQKENI. CDR3 DNA: TGTGCCAGCTCAGGGGAAAGCTATGGCTACACCTTC. Translated, it gives CASSGESYGYTF.

The chain is built from TRBV7-2 and TRBJ2-1; the D gene is possibly TRBD2 (6 bases). The CDR3 loop spans 14 amino acids. The germline V gene has CDR1 SGHTA and CDR2 FQGNSA. V lost 5 bases and J 7 bases, leaving 15 bases between the germline ends. This CDR3 is CASSGRDLVNEQFF. CDR3 DNA sequence: TGTGCCAGCAGCGGCCGGGACTTAGTGAATGAGCAGTTCTTC.

This clonotype was detected a few times. V gene TRBV7-2 combines with J gene TRBJ2-5, with D perhaps TRBD1 (5 bases). Germline V CDR1 and CDR2: SGHTA, FQGNSA. V lost 4 bases, J lost 4 bases, and 16 bases lay in between. The CDR3 spans 15 residues. The CDR3 spells CASSYQGVIRETQYF. CDR3 in DNA: TGTGCCAGCAGCTATCAAGGGGTGATTCGAGAGACCCAGTACTTC.

The V gene is TRBV20-1, the J gene TRBJ2-5, with TRBD1 matching over 12 bases. The V gene end was trimmed by 8 bases and the J gene end by 4 bases; junction bases not matched to a gene: 5. The CDR3 consists of 13 residues. Germline lookup yields CDR1 DFQATT and CDR2 SNEGSKA (reference sequence). DNA of the CDR3: TGCAGTAACCGGGACAGGGGGCGAGAGACCCAGTACTTC. Translation: CSNRDRGRETQYF.

This rearrangement joins TRBV9 to TRBJ2-3, with D perhaps being TRBD1 or TRBD2 (6 bases each). Germline CDR1 and CDR2: SGDLS and YYNGEE. The CDR3 sequence is 15 residues long. The V and J ends lost 2 bases and 0 bases respectively, with 10 bases between them. CDR3 protein: CASSVKGGSTDTQYF. Written as DNA, the CDR3 is TGTGCCAGCAGCGTTAAAGGGGGGAGCACAGATACGCAGTATTTT. The whole variable domain, filled in from reference TRBV9 and TRBJ2-3, reads DSGVTQTPKHLITATGQRVTLRCSPRSGDLSVYWYQQSLDQGLQFLIQYYNGEERAKGNILERFSAQQFPDLHSELNLSSLELGDSALYFCASSVKGGSTDTQYFGPGTRLTVL.

This clonotype was found a few times. The junction shows a germline mismatch at one end, possibly a read error. The J gene is TRBJ2-5, the V gene TRBV10-3, with D perhaps TRBD2 (5 bases). This CDR3 region has 15 residues. Germline loops: CDR1 ENHRY, CDR2 SYGVKD. In DNA, the CDR3 is TGTGCCATCAGTGTCGATTACCTCGGGGAAGAGACCCAGCACTTC. This codes for CAISVDYLGEETQHF.

The rearrangement links TRBV19 to TRBJ2-2; 7 bases fit TRBD1. There are 17 residues in the CDR3. The ends lost 6 bases at V and 0 bases at J; junction bases unmatched: 10. From germline, CDR1 is LNHDA and CDR2 SQIVND (reference sequence). The CDR3 nucleotides read TGTGCCAGTAGCCCACCGGGACAGAGAGCGAACACCGGGGAGCTGTTTTTT. It translates to CASSPPGQRANTGELFF. Combining the CDR3 with reference TRBV19 and TRBJ2-2 gives the whole variable domain DGGITQSPKYLFRKEGQNVTLSCEQNLNHDAMYWYRQDPGQGLRLIYYSQIVNDFQKGDIAEGYSVSREKKESFPLTVTSAQKNPTAFYLCASSPPGQRANTGELFFGEGSRLTVL.

The rearrangement links TRBV12-5 to TRBJ2-5; TRBD2 agrees at 11 bases. Judging by the DNA end, TRBJ2-1 fits better; the J call may be wrong. There are 17 residues in the CDR3. Germline CDR1 and CDR2: LGHNT and FRNRAP. CDR3: CASGTGTISTSGDEQFF. Here the CDR3 DNA reads TGTGCTAGTGGAACTGGAACTATTTCGACTAGCGGGGATGAGCAGTTCTTC.

Details on this clonotype: A read error may produce the germline difference seen at one junction end. The V and J genes are TRBV20-1 and TRBJ2-4; no clear D gene. There are 12 residues in the CDR3. The V gene's germline CDR1 is DFQATT and CDR2 SNEGSKA (reference sequence). The CDR3 reads CGASENKNIQYF. The CDR3 DNA is TGCGGTGCTTCGGAGAACAAAAACATTCAGTACTTC.

The rearrangement joins TRBV21-1 to TRBJ1-4; TRBD1, as called in the table, went unchecked against the DNA. TRBV21-1 is designated a pseudogene. This CDR3 comprises 18 residues. CDR3 bases: TGTGCCAGCAGCAGACCAAGGGGACAGGGGGCGCGTAATGAAAAACTGTTTTTT. It is translated as CASSRPRGQGARNEKLFF.

This clonotype was recorded a few times. The junction and the germline gene differ at one end; a read error may be behind it. The chain links TRBV29-1 to TRBJ2-7; 7 nucleotides align to TRBD2. Germline V gene lookup returns CDR1 SQVTM and CDR2 ANQGSEA. The CDR3 is made up of 17 amino acids. The CDR3 nucleotides are TGTAGCGTTGGGGCGGGAGCTTCTAGCAGGACCCGCAGCGAGCAGTACTTC. Its translation: CSVGAGASSRTRSEQYF.

The chain couples TRBV30 to TRBJ2-1, with D uncertain. Looked up from germline, CDR1 is GTSNPN and CDR2 is SVGIG (reference sequence). The CDR3 spans 12 residues. The V gene lost 0 bases and the J gene lost 10 bases, with 10 bases spanning the gap. CDR3 DNA sequence: TGTGCCTGGAGTGTAAGGACGGACGAGCAGTTCTTC. It encodes CAWSVRTDEQFF.

This clonotype was seen a few times. This CDR3 is CSARSPGSLSSGANVLTF. The CDR3 DNA follows: TGCAGTGCTCGATCACCCGGGAGCCTGAGCTCTGGGGCCAACGTCCTGACTTTC. The rearrangement joins TRBV20-1 to TRBJ2-6; tentatively, D is TRBD2 (6 bases). CDR1 and CDR2 (germline): DFQATT, SNEGSKA (reference sequence). Trimming shortened V by 5 bases and J by 0 bases, and 20 bases separated the two germline ends. The CDR3 sequence is 18 residues long.

The chain joins TRBV7-2 to TRBJ2-5; D gene unclear. CDR1 and CDR2 (germline): SGHTA, FQGNSA. The CDR3 runs to 13 residues. Trimming cost V 5 bases and J 0 bases, with 7 bases left between them. CDR3 loop: CASSTQYQETQYF. CDR3 sequence (DNA): TGTGCCAGCAGCACTCAGTACCAAGAGACCCAGTACTTC.

This chain joins TRBV5-4 and TRBJ2-5; 8 nucleotides align to TRBD1. Near its end, the DNA agrees better with TRBJ2-7, so the J call may be wrong. CDR3 length: 15 amino acids. Germline CDR1 is SGHNT and CDR2 is YYREEE (reference sequence). CDR3: CASSPGWTGSYEQYF. The DNA of the CDR3 is TGTGCCAGCAGCCCGGGGTGGACAGGGTCCTACGAGCAGTACTTC.

This chain connects TRBV9 to TRBJ2-4, with D perhaps matching TRBD1 or TRBD2 (5 bases each). The CDR3 sequence is 13 residues long. Germline CDR1 reads SGDLS; CDR2 reads YYNGEE. Trimming removed 0 bases at V and 5 bases at J, with 6 bases between. The CDR3 spells CASSVEGQNIQYF. The CDR3 DNA reads as TGTGCCAGCAGCGTAGAGGGACAAAACATTCAGTACTTC.

The genes are TRBV27 and TRBJ1-1; possible D gene TRBD1, 5 bases. The CDR3 has 16 amino acids. Per germline, CDR1 MNHEY and CDR2 SMNVEV (reference sequence). The V end was cut by 2 bases, the J end by 3 bases, with 16 bases between. CDR3 loop: CASSLKGRVGDTEAFF. CDR3 DNA sequence: TGTGCCAGCAGTTTAAAGGGCAGGGTAGGAGACACTGAAGCTTTCTTT.

This clonotype was detected only a few times. This sequence joins TRBV20-1 and TRBJ2-5; 7 bases agree with TRBD1. With the DNA end fitting TRBJ2-7 better, the J assignment may be wrong. Looked up from germline, CDR1 is DFQATT and CDR2 is SNEGSKA (reference sequence). This CDR3 has 13 amino acids. The CDR3 here is CSANPTGFYEQYF. The CDR3 DNA reads as TGCAGTGCTAACCCGACAGGGTTCTACGAGCAGTACTTC.

The chain uses TRBV4-3 and TRBJ2-2; D possibly matches TRBD1 or TRBD2 (5 bases each). V lost 6 bases, J lost 3 bases, and 11 bases lay in between. Germline CDR1 is LGHNA and CDR2 is YSLEER. The CDR3 has 14 residues. CDR3 amino acids: CASRRGLDTGELFF. The CDR3 region has the DNA TGCGCCAGCAGACGGGGCTTGGACACCGGGGAGCTGTTTTTT.

This clonotype occurred many times. The chain is built from TRBV11-2 and TRBJ2-5; no clear D. Trimming pared 2 bases from V and 0 bases from J, leaving 7 bases between. In germline, CDR1 is SGHAT, CDR2 FQNNGV. This CDR3 has 14 amino acids. The CDR3 is CASSLSGYQETQYF. CDR3 DNA: TGTGCCAGCAGCTTATCTGGGTACCAAGAGACCCAGTACTTC.

The rearrangement joins TRBV4-2 to TRBJ1-5; D is ambiguous. The CDR3 has 13 amino acids. The germline V and J ends were trimmed by 1 base and 7 bases, with 8 bases remaining between them. Germline CDR1 and CDR2: LGHNA and YNFKEQ. The CDR3 reads CASSQVGEQPQHF. The DNA of the CDR3 is TGTGCCAGCAGCCAAGTTGGGGAACAGCCCCAGCATTTT.

This clonotype came up a few times. V is TRBV4-3 and J is TRBJ2-3; 10 bases match TRBD2. With 0 bases clipped from V and 1 base from J, the junction kept 1 base outside the gene matches. The CDR3 consists of 16 residues. Germline CDR1 reads LGHNA; CDR2 reads YSLEER. This CDR3 reads CASSQELAGGTDTQYF. CDR3 sequence (DNA): TGCGCCAGCAGCCAAGAGCTAGCGGGAGGCACAGATACGCAGTATTTT.

The V call is TRBV6-6, the J call TRBJ2-7, with TRBD1 identical over 9 bases. This CDR3 is built from 15 residues. V lost 2 bases to trimming and J lost 2 bases; unmatched junction nucleotides: 4. Germline CDR1 MNHNY, CDR2 SVGAGI (reference sequence). CDR3 sequence reads: CASSYGGTGTYEQYF. CDR3 coding DNA: TGTGCCAGCAGTTACGGCGGGACAGGGACCTACGAGCAGTACTTC.

This chain joins TRBV20-1 and TRBJ2-3; the D call may be TRBD1 or TRBD2 (6 bases each). Trimming pared 0 bases from V and 0 bases from J, leaving 13 bases between. There are 16 residues in the CDR3. Looked up from germline, CDR1 is DFQATT and CDR2 is SNEGSKA (reference sequence). The CDR3 sequence is CSARDQTGASTDTQYF. The CDR3 DNA sequence: TGCAGTGCTAGAGATCAAACGGGGGCCAGCACAGATACGCAGTATTTT.

This chain uses TRBV9 with TRBJ2-5; no clear D gene. The length of the CDR3 is 15 residues. Deletions cut 4 bases from V and 5 bases from J, with 18 bases between. Looked up from germline, CDR1 is SGDLS and CDR2 is YYNGEE. CDR3 amino acids: CASSPRGVELETQYF. The CDR3 DNA sequence: TGTGCCAGCAGCCCGCGCGGTGTAGAGTTGGAGACCCAGTACTTC.

J is TRBJ2-3 and V is TRBV20-1; 8 nucleotides line up with TRBD2. The J segment lost 7 bases and the V segment lost 1 base, leaving 7 bases of the junction unmatched. CDR1 and CDR2 (germline): DFQATT, SNEGSKA (reference sequence). The CDR3 is 14 residues long. CDR3 sequence: CSARAAGGTNTQYF. For the CDR3, the DNA is TGCAGTGCTAGAGCGGCGGGGGGTACTAATACGCAGTATTTT.

The chain employs TRBV4-1 and TRBJ2-2; a possible D gene is TRBD2 (5 bases). The CDR3 spans 16 residues. The V gene lost 0 bases and the J gene lost 3 bases, with 11 bases spanning the gap. Germline CDR1 MGHRA, CDR2 YSYEKL. The CDR3 is CASSQDQSGYTGELFF. CDR3 coding DNA: TGCGCCAGCAGCCAAGATCAGAGCGGCTACACCGGGGAGCTGTTTTTT.

This clonotype was seen a few times. The chain combines TRBV4-3 with TRBJ1-4; perhaps TRBD1 as D (5 bases). The CDR3 length is 17 residues. From germline, CDR1 is LGHNA and CDR2 YSLEER. V was trimmed by 0 bases and J by 4 bases, leaving 15 bases between them. CDR3 in amino acids: CASSQDGLGQGNEKLFF. The CDR3 region has the DNA TGCGCCAGCAGCCAAGATGGTCTAGGGCAGGGTAATGAAAAACTGTTTTTT.

This chain links TRBV12-3 or TRBV12-4 with TRBJ2-7; the match to TRBD1 covers 7 bases. CDR3 length equals 15 residues. The J segment lost 4 bases and the V segment lost 8 bases, leaving 14 bases of the junction unmatched. The DNA for the CDR3 is TGTGCCAGCTTGTCCGGACAGGAGAAAGGGTACGAGCAGTACTTC. It specifies CASLSGQEKGYEQYF.

The chain joins TRBV4-3 to TRBJ1-2; 8 bases line up with TRBD1. V shed 3 bases, J shed 8 bases, and the junction held 11 bases outside the gene matches. From germline, CDR1 is LGHNA and CDR2 YSLEER. This CDR3 has 15 residues. Here the CDR3 reads CASSHVFQGAGGYTF. CDR3 DNA: TGCGCCAGCAGCCATGTATTCCAGGGGGCGGGAGGCTACACCTTC.